These T cell receptor beta chains were read from a single sample in a study of T cells in Graves' hyperthyroidism and ophthalmopathy. TCRdb ran MiXCR on the multiplex PCR reads and lists one entry per CDR3 protein. Of a few hundred thousand distinct CDR3 sequences listed, 20% to 25% are singletons. Sequences were obtained from blood. These receptors were obtained from a man between 50 and 59 years old with Graves' hyperthyroidism. Both conserved end residues are part of each CDR3. A D gene is named only where the DNA matches it firmly. The size of a clone is reported for some rows only, either as once, few or many, or as a class for expanded clones.

j_call cdr3_length d_call clone_size v_call cdr3_aa cdr3_nt
TRBJ1-5 15 NA NA TRBV4-1 CASSQVMADKQPQHF TGCGCCAGCAGCCAAGTCATGGCGGACAAACAGCCCCAGCATTTT
TRBJ2-3 16 NA NA TRBV15 CATSRESAAVTDTQYF TGTGCCACCAGCAGAGAATCAGCAGCGGTCACAGATACGCAGTATTTT
TRBJ2-1 15 NA many TRBV11-3 CASSLGELSYNEQFF TGTGCCAGCAGCTTGGGCGAACTCTCCTACAATGAGCAGTTCTTC
TRBJ2-7 12 NA NA TRBV20-1 CSASLQGREQYF TGCAGTGCTTCCTTACAGGGCCGCGAGCAGTACTTC
TRBJ2-7 16 TRBD2 NA TRBV7-9 CASSPGLAGRSYEQYF TGTGCCAGCAGCCCCGGACTAGCGGGCCGCTCCTACGAGCAGTACTTC
TRBJ2-1 14 TRBD2 few TRBV10-2 CASAGLAGDNEQFF TGCGCCAGCGCAGGACTAGCGGGAGACAATGAGCAGTTCTTC
TRBJ1-6 14 TRBD1 few TRBV2 CASSYRGLNSPLHF TGTGCCAGCAGTTACAGGGGGCTGAATTCACCCCTCCACTTT
TRBJ2-7 18 NA NA TRBV13 CASSSLEGGGKPHYEQYF TGTGCCAGCAGCTCTCTGGAGGGTGGGGGAAAGCCCCACTACGAGCAGTACTTC
TRBJ2-7 13 NA many TRBV12-3/TRBV12-4 CASSFMTDGEQYF TGTGCCAGCAGTTTTATGACGGACGGCGAGCAGTACTTC
TRBJ2-1 20 TRBD1 NA TRBV7-3 CASSVPGTGSTSGSYNEQFF TGTGCCAGCAGCGTCCCCGGGACAGGGAGTACATCGGGCTCCTACAATGAGCAGTTCTTC
TRBJ2-3 11 NA NA TRBV29-1 CSAERVDTQYF TGCAGCGCCGAGAGGGTAGATACGCAGTATTTT
TRBJ1-5 12 NA once TRBV7-9 CASSLGGEPQHF TGTGCCAGCAGCTTAGGAGGGGAGCCCCAGCATTTT
TRBJ2-1 13 NA many TRBV7-9 CASSYTRGNEQFF TGTGCCAGCAGCTATACCCGAGGTAATGAGCAGTTCTTC
TRBJ1-1 14 NA many TRBV6-1 CASSSGGVNTEAFF TGTGCCAGCAGTTCTGGGGGAGTGAACACTGAAGCTTTCTTT
TRBJ2-7 14 TRBD2 many TRBV2 CASRSGTSGSRQYF TGTGCCAGCAGATCCGGGACTAGCGGGAGTCGGCAGTACTTC
TRBJ2-7 15 TRBD2 NA TRBV27 CASSPGLATSYGQYF TGTGCCAGCAGCCCCGGACTAGCAACCTCCTACGGGCAGTACTTC
TRBJ2-7 12 NA few TRBV3-1 CASSQVGREQYF TGTGCCAGCAGCCAAGTAGGGAGGGAGCAGTACTTC
TRBJ2-5 13 NA few TRBV18 CASSPLARETQYF TGTGCCAGCTCACCCCTGGCCAGAGAGACCCAGTACTTC
TRBJ2-7 15 NA NA TRBV12-3/TRBV12-4 CASRGGENPPYEQYF TGTGCCAGCAGGGGGGGAGAGAATCCTCCCTACGAGCAGTACTTC
TRBJ2-1 13 NA few TRBV30 CAWSISSYNEQFF TGTGCCTGGAGTATTTCCTCCTACAATGAGCAGTTCTTC
TRBJ2-1 14 NA NA TRBV9 CASSVGGSVGEQFF TGTGCCAGCAGCGTTGGAGGGAGTGTGGGTGAGCAGTTCTTC
TRBJ2-7 14 TRBD1 NA TRBV6-1 CASSPGQGFGEQYF TGTGCCAGCAGTCCGGGACAGGGTTTCGGCGAGCAGTACTTC
TRBJ2-7 19 TRBD1 NA TRBV9 CVSSVEGILQGAILPEQYF TGTGTCAGCAGCGTAGAGGGGATTTTACAGGGGGCGATACTCCCCGAACAGTACTTC
TRBJ2-7 14 TRBD2 NA TRBV6-1 CASSTSGGRDEQYF TGTGCCAGCAGTACATCGGGCGGGAGGGACGAGCAGTACTTC
TRBJ2-1 14 NA NA TRBV3-1 CASSTTRFGNEQFF TGTGCCAGCAGCACCACCCGGTTTGGCAATGAGCAGTTCTTC
TRBJ2-5 13 NA NA TRBV13 CASSFGPMQTQYF TGTGCCAGCAGCTTCGGGCCCATGCAGACCCAGTACTTC
TRBJ2-3 14 NA few TRBV12-3/TRBV12-4 CASRASGGTDTQYF TGTGCCAGCAGAGCCTCCGGGGGCACAGATACGCAGTATTTT